The clone carrying this TCR beta chain was detected many times. What it binds is not known. These data are taken from a study of human T cells and chemical hapten exposure. Study-level findings and limits: The count of PT1 expanded TCRs correlated positively with patch test score. DPC sensitization produced no change in TCRs with frequency above 1 in 1000. Significantly more large CDR3 similarity clusters were formed by expanded TCRs than by controls.

Time point specified: pre-sensitization, week 0. Treatment in this sample: therapeutic diphenylcyclopropenone sensitization with weekly scalp DPC. Alopecia patients deemed DPC-suitable, aged 18 to 70, excluding pregnancy. CDR1 and CDR2 (germline): LGHDT, YNNKEL (reference sequence). This CDR3 has 13 residues. Trimming cost V 0 bases and J 5 bases, with 5 bases left between them. TCRdb analysed the RACE reads with MiXCR anew, one entry per CDR3 protein. The sample lists some 51,000 distinct CDR3 sequences, 9.4% occurring once. This TCR came from a woman aged 35 to 49 with alopecia areata. Some clones in this sample may be carry-over from other donors' samples. The chain has TRBV3-1 and TRBJ1-5, with D unresolved. The sample consisted of whole blood, taken in connection with sensitization to the hapten diphenylcyclopropenone (DPC). CDR3 nucleotides: TGTGCCAGCAGCCAAGATTTTGATCAGCCCCAGCATTTT. Translating gives CASSQDFDQPQHF.